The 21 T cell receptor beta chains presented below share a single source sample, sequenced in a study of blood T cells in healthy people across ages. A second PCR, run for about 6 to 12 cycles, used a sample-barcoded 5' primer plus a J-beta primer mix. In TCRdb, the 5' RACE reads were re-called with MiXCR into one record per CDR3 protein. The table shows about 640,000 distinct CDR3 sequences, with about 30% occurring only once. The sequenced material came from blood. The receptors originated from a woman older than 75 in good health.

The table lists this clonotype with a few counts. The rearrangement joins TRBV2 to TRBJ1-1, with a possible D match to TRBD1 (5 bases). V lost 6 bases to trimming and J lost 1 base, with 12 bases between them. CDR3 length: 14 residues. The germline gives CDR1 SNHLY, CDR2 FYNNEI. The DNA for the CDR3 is TGTGCCAGCAGGATCAGGGAGCAGAACACTGAAGCTTTCTTT. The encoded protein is CASRIREQNTEAFF.

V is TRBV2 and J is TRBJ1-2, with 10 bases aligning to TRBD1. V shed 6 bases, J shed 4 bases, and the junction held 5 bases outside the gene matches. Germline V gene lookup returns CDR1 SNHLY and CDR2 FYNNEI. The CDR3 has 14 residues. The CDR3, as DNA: TGTGCCAGCAGACGGGACAGGGGTGCCTATGGCTACACCTTC. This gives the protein CASRRDRGAYGYTF.

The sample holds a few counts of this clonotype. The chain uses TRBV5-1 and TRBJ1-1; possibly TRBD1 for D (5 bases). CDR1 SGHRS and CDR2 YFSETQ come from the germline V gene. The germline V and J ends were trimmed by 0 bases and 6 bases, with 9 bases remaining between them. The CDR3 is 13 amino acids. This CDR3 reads CASSLGLGAEAFF. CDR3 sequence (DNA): TGCGCCAGCAGCTTGGGTTTGGGGGCTGAAGCTTTCTTT.

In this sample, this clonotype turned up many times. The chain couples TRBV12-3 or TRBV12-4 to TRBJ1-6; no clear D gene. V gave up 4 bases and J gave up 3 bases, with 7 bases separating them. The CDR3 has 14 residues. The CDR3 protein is CASSYGVYNSPLHF. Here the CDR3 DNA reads TGTGCCAGCAGTTATGGGGTCTATAATTCACCCCTCCACTTT.

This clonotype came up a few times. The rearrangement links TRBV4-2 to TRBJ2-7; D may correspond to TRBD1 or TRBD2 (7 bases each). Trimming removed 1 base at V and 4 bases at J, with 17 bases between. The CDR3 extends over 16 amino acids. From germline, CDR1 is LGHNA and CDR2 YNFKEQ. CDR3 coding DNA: TGTGCCAGCAGCCAAGGTTTGAGGGGGCGGGGGTACGAGCAGTACTTC. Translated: CASSQGLRGRGYEQYF.

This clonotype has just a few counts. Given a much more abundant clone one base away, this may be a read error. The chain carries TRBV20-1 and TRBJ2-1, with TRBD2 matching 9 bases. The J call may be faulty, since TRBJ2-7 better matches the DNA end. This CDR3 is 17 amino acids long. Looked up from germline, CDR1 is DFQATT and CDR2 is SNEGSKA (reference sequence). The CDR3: CSATLTSGGSYYNEQYF. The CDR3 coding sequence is TGCAGTGCTACCCTTACCAGCGGGGGGTCCTATTACAATGAGCAGTACTTC.

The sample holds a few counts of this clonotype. The CDR3 DNA reads TGTGCCAGCAGCTTAGCACCTCGGACAGCGTCCTCTTCAGATACGCAGTATTTT. As protein: CASSLAPRTASSSDTQYF. The genes are TRBV11-2 and TRBJ2-3; D might be TRBD1 (6 bases). CDR1 is SGHAT and CDR2 is FQNNGV in the germline V gene. This CDR3 comprises 18 residues. Trimming removed 1 base from V and 4 bases from J, with 21 bases in between. Complete variable domain (other parts from reference TRBV11-2 and TRBJ2-3): EAGVAQSPRYKIIEKRQSVAFWCNPISGHATLYWYQQILGQGPKLLIQFQNNGVVDDSQLPKDRFSAERLKGVDSTLKIQPAKLEDSAVYLCASSLAPRTASSSDTQYFGPGTRLTVL.

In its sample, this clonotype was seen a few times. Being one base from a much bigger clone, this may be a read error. CDR3 in amino acids: CANSLDRVNYGYTF. In DNA form, the CDR3 reads TGTGCCAACAGCTTAGACAGAGTTAACTATGGCTACACCTTC. V usage is TRBV7-2 and J usage is TRBJ1-2, with D possibly being TRBD1 (5 bases). Germline assignment: CDR1 SGHTA and CDR2 FQGNSA. The CDR3 totals 14 residues.

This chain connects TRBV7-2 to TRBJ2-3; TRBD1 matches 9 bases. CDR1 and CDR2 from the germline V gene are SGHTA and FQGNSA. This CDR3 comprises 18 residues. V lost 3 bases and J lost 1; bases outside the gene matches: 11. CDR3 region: CASSFTPRTGGGTDTQYF. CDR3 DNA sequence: TGTGCCAGCAGCTTCACCCCACGCACAGGGGGCGGCACAGATACGCAGTATTTT. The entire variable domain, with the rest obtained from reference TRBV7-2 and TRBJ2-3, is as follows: GAGVSQSPSNKVTEKGKDVELRCDPISGHTALYWYRQSLGQGLEFLIYFQGNSAPDKSGLPSDRFSAERTGGSVSTLTIQRTQQEDSAVYLCASSFTPRTGGGTDTQYFGPGTRLTVL.

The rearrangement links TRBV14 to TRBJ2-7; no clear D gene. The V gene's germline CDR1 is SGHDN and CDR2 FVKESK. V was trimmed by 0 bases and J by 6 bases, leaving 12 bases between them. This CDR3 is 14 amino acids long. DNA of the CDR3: TGTGCCAGCAGCCAAGAGAGGCTTCCAGGCGAGCAGTACTTC. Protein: CASSQERLPGEQYF. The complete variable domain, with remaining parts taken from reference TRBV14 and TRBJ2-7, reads EAGVTQFPSHSVIEKGQTVTLRCDPISGHDNLYWYRRVMGKEIKFLLHFVKESKQDESGMPNNRFLAERTGGTYSTLKVQPAELEDSGVYFCASSQERLPGEQYFGPGTRLTVT.

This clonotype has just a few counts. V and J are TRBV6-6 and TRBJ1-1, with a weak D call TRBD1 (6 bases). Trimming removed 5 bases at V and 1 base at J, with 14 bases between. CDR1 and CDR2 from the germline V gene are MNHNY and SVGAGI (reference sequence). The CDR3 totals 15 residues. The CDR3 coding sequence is TGTGCCAGCAGTGGGACCGGGACACCGAACACTGAAGCTTTCTTT. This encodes CASSGTGTPNTEAFF.

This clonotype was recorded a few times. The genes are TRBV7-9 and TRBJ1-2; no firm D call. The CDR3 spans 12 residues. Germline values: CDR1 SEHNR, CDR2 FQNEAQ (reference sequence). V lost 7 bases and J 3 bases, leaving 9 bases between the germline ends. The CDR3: CASTKGDYGYTF. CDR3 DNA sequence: TGTGCCAGCACCAAGGGAGACTATGGCTACACCTTC.

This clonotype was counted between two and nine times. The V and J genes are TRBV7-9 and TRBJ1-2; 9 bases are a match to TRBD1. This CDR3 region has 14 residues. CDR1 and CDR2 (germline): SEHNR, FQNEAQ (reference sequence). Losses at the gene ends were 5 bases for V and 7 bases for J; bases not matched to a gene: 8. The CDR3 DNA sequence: TGTGCCAGCAGCCCTGGAGACAGGGGGTCTGGCTACACCTTC. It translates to CASSPGDRGSGYTF. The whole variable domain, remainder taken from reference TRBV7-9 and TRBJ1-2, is DTGVSQNPRHKITKRGQNVTFRCDPISEHNRLYWYRQTLGQGPEFLTYFQNEAQLEKSRLLSDRFSAERPKGSFSTLEIQRTEQGDSAMYLCASSPGDRGSGYTFGSGTRLTVV.

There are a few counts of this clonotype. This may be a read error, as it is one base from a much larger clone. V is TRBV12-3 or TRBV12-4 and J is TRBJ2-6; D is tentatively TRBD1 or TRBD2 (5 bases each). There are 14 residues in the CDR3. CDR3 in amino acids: CASSLNGGTNVPTF. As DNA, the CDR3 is TGTGCCAGCAGTTTAAATGGGGGTACAAACGTCCCGACTTTC.

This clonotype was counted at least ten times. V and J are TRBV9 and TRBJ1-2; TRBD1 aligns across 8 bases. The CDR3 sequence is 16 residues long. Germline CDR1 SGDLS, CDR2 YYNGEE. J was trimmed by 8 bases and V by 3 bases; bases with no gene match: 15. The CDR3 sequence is CASSDQTGDFTGGYTF. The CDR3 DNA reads TGTGCCAGCAGCGACCAGACAGGGGATTTTACGGGGGGCTACACCTTC.

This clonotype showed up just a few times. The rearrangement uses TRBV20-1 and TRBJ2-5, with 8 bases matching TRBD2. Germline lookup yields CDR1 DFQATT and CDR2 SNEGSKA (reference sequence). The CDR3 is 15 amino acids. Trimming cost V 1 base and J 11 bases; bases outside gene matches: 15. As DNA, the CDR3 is TGCAGTGCTAGAGCCCGCGCGGGGGGCGACTATGAGCAGTACTTC. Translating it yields CSARARAGGDYEQYF.

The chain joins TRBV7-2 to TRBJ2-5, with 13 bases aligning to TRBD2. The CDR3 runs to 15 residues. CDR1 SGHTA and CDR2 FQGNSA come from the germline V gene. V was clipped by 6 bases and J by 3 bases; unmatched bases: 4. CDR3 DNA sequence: TGTGCCAGCAGTCGTACTAGCGGGGGGGAAGAGACCCAGTACTTC. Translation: CASSRTSGGEETQYF.

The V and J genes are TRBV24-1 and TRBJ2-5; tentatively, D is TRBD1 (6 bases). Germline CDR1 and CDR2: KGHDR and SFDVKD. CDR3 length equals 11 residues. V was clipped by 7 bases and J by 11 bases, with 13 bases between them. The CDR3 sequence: CATSYRDEQYF. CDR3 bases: TGTGCCACCAGCTACAGGGATGAGCAGTACTTC.

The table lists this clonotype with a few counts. The CDR3 nucleotides read TGTGCCTGGAGAATTCCGGGACTAGGGTCCGATGAGCAGTTCTTC. Protein product: CAWRIPGLGSDEQFF. The V and J genes are TRBV30 and TRBJ2-1; 8 bases agree with TRBD2. This CDR3 contains 15 residues. CDR1 is GTSNPN, CDR2 SVGIG, per germline (reference sequence). Trimming at V came to 3 bases and at J to 8 bases, leaving 12 bases not matched to a gene.

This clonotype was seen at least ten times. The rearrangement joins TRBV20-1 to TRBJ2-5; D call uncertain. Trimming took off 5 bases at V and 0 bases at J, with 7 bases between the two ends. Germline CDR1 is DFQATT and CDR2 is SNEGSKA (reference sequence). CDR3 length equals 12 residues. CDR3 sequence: CSAPVYQETQYF. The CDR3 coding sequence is TGCAGTGCTCCGGTCTACCAAGAGACCCAGTACTTC.

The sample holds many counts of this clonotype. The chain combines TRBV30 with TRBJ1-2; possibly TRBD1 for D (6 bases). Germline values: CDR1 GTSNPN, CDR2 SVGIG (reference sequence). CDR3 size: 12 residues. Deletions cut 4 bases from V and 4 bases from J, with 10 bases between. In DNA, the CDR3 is TGTGCCTGGACACGGACAGCCTATGGCTACACCTTC. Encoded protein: CAWTRTAYGYTF. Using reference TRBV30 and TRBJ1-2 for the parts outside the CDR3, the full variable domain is SQTIHQWPATLVQPVGSPLSLECTVEGTSNPNLYWYRQAAGRGLQLLFYSVGIGQISSEVPQNLSASRPQDRQFILSSKKLLLSDSGFYLCAWTRTAYGYTFGSGTRLTVV.